These 15 T cell receptor beta chains share one sample of origin, sequenced in a study of T cells in pancreatic ductal adenocarcinoma (TCRdb year 2017). Pancreatic ductal adenocarcinoma patients who had undergone surgery without neoadjuvant therapy were selected. Library prep was done by the immunoSEQ multiplex PCR assay. Imported from immuneACCESS, the table was reduced by TCRdb to in-frame sequences with V and J called. These copies leave out some clones; in studies compared against another copy, an unresolved V gene accounts for under half, and the cause of the remainder is not known. This sample gives around 100,000 clones in total; about 95% of them show up just once. Of the sample, roughly 3% is held by the ten largest clones. The sequenced sample was PBMCs. These receptors all stem from a human donor with pancreatic ductal adenocarcinoma.

Only one count was recorded for this clone. For the CDR3, the DNA is TGCAGTTACAACAGGGAGACCTACAATGAGCAGTTCTTC. Translation: CSYNRETYNEQFF. The V and J genes are TRBV29-1 and TRBJ2-1; D might be TRBD1 (6 bases). CDR1 and CDR2 (germline): SQVTM, ANQGSEA. The CDR3 totals 13 residues.

V usage is TRBV2 and J usage is TRBJ2-7, with D tentatively TRBD2 (6 bases). This CDR3 contains 13 residues. Germline CDR1 and CDR2: SNHLY and FYNNEI. The V and J ends lost 5 bases and 2 bases respectively, with 10 bases between them. The CDR3 spells CASSRDWAYEQYF. CDR3 DNA sequence: TGTGCCAGCAGTCGGGACTGGGCCTACGAGCAGTACTTC.

The chain is built from TRBV7-3 and TRBJ1-2, with D possibly being TRBD1 (5 bases). Germline V gives CDR1 SGHTA, CDR2 FQGTGA. V was shortened by 2 bases and J by 4 bases, with 14 bases between the two germline ends. The CDR3 has 15 amino acids. In DNA, the CDR3 is TGTGCCAGCAGCTTAGGGGCAGGGCTTCCCTATGGCTACACCTTC. Translation gives CASSLGAGLPYGYTF.

The chain links TRBV25-1 to TRBJ2-7; no definite D call. Germline V CDR1 and CDR2: MGHDK, SYGVNS. The V gene lost 4 bases and the J gene lost 1 base, with 8 bases spanning the gap. The CDR3 has 13 residues. The CDR3 is CASSGHLSYEQYF. CDR3 in DNA: TGTGCCAGCAGTGGGCACCTTTCCTACGAGCAGTACTTC.

This sequence joins TRBV13 and TRBJ2-7; 14 bases align to TRBD2. With 5 bases clipped from V and 4 bases from J, the junction kept 4 bases outside the gene matches. From germline, CDR1 is PRHDT and CDR2 FYEKMQ (reference sequence). The CDR3 length is 15 residues. CDR3 sequence reads: CASSPGLAGGYEQYF. The DNA of the CDR3 is TGTGCCAGCAGCCCAGGACTAGCGGGAGGATACGAGCAGTACTTC.

The chain couples TRBV29-1 to TRBJ1-4, with D unclear. Germline CDR1 and CDR2: SQVTM and ANQGSEA. The V end was cut by 4 bases, the J end by 5 bases, with 11 bases between. The length of the CDR3 is 13 residues. The CDR3 here is CSVAVQENEKLFF. CDR3 coding DNA: TGCAGCGTTGCAGTCCAAGAAAATGAAAAACTGTTTTTT.

The chain uses TRBV6-5 and TRBJ2-7; perhaps TRBD2 as D (5 bases). The CDR3 covers 13 residues. Germline lookup yields CDR1 MNHEY and CDR2 SVGAGI. The V end lost 6 bases, the J end lost 3 bases, and 12 bases lay between the germline ends. Here the CDR3 DNA reads TGTGCCAGCAGAAAGGACTCAGTCTACGAGCAGTACTTC. Protein: CASRKDSVYEQYF.

The chain joins TRBV6-6 to TRBJ2-5; perhaps TRBD2 as D (7 bases). Trimming removed 2 bases at V and 4 bases at J, with 17 bases between. Germline CDR1 reads MNHNY; CDR2 reads SVGAGI (reference sequence). This CDR3 spans 16 amino acids. Here the CDR3 reads CASSYDGRGRLETQYF. CDR3 coding DNA: TGTGCCAGCAGTTACGATGGGCGGGGGCGCCTAGAGACCCAGTACTTC.

This sequence joins TRBV7-6 and TRBJ1-5; D possibly corresponds to TRBD1 (5 bases). The CDR3 sequence is 14 residues long. Trimming removed 3 bases at V and 4 bases at J, with 10 bases between. Germline V gene lookup returns CDR1 SGHVS and CDR2 FNYEAQ. Written as DNA, the CDR3 is TGTGCCAGCAGCTTGGCGGGGGAGAATCAGCCCCAGCATTTT. This gives the protein CASSLAGENQPQHF.

In its sample, this clone was seen once. The rearrangement uses TRBV5-1 and TRBJ2-1; tentative D call: TRBD1 (6 bases). There are 15 residues in the CDR3. Germline-derived CDR1 and CDR2 are SGHRS and YFSETQ. Trimming shortened V by 1 base and J by 0 bases, and 8 bases separated the two germline ends. The CDR3 region has the DNA TGCGCCAGCAGCTTGATACAGGGCTCCTACAATGAGCAGTTCTTC. It specifies CASSLIQGSYNEQFF.

The table lists this clone with a count of one. J is TRBJ2-2 and V is TRBV7-3, with a tentative D call TRBD2 (6 bases). Per the germline V gene, CDR1 is SGHTA and CDR2 is FQGTGA. There are 14 residues in the CDR3. Trimming stripped 4 bases from V and 4 bases from J, with 10 bases between. CDR3 sequence reads: CASSSLATTGELFF. DNA for the CDR3: TGTGCCAGCAGCTCCCTAGCGACCACCGGGGAGCTGTTTTTT.

V is TRBV30 and J is TRBJ1-1, with D perhaps matching TRBD1 (5 bases). The V and J ends lost 5 bases and 4 bases respectively, with 11 bases between them. Germline V lookup: CDR1 GTSNPN, CDR2 SVGIG (reference sequence). The CDR3 has 12 amino acids. CDR3 DNA: TGTGCCTGGGGGACTGAGGGCACTGAAGCTTTCTTT. This gives the protein CAWGTEGTEAFF.

The CDR3 DNA reads TGTGCCAGCAGCGTAGCTTGGCATCCCTCTGGAAACACCATATATTTT. Protein: CASSVAWHPSGNTIYF. The chain recombines TRBV9 with TRBJ1-3; D unresolved. Germline V gives CDR1 SGDLS, CDR2 YYNGEE. The CDR3 is 16 residues long. V gave up 0 bases and J gave up 0 bases, with 10 bases separating them.

The genes are TRBV5-1 and TRBJ2-7; weak D call: TRBD1 (6 bases). Germline CDR1 and CDR2: SGHRS and YFSETQ. The CDR3 totals 15 residues. The germline V and J ends were trimmed by 0 bases and 6 bases, with 16 bases remaining between them. Written as DNA, the CDR3 is TGCGCCAGCAGCTTGGGGGGGCTCCAAGGACGCGAGCAGTACTTC. Amino acid sequence: CASSLGGLQGREQYF.

The chain couples TRBV5-1 to TRBJ1-1; 7 bases are a match to TRBD1. The V gene end was trimmed by 1 base and the J gene end by 6 bases; junction bases not matched to a gene: 9. Germline V gene data show CDR1 as SGHRS and CDR2 as YFSETQ. The CDR3 consists of 15 residues. CDR3 loop: CASSLSDREGAEAFF. Here the CDR3 DNA reads TGCGCCAGCAGCTTGTCCGACAGGGAAGGTGCTGAAGCTTTCTTT.